This is a list of T cell receptor beta chains from one sample in a study of CD8 T cells in ankylosing spondylitis. A single record per CDR3 protein comes from TCRdb applying MiXCR to the 5' RACE reads. Found here are 250,000 or so distinct CDR3 sequences, roughly 18% of them singletons; the top ten hold around 33%. Sequenced input: blood, either unsorted or a sorted T cell fraction (not recorded which). These receptors originate from a male donor with ankylosing spondylitis or in good health (not recorded which). CDR3s include the opening cysteine and the closing phenylalanine or tryptophan. Each record gives: D gene, CDR3 length, V gene, clone size, J gene, CDR3 protein, CDR3 DNA. The D gene is left open where the match is weak. Clone size is not always given. Where it is, it says once, few, many or a class for expanded clones.

d_gene: -
len: 13
v_gene: TRBV7-6
abundance: many
j_gene: TRBJ2-1
CDR3aa: CASSPTLSYEQFF
CDR3nt: TGTGCCAGCAGCCCCACACTTAGCTATGAGCAGTTCTTC

d_gene: TRBD1
len: 15
v_gene: TRBV6-2/TRBV6-3
abundance: few
j_gene: TRBJ2-7
CDR3aa: CASSYGDRASYEQYF
CDR3nt: TGTGCCAGCAGTTACGGGGACAGAGCCTCCTACGAGCAGTACTTC

d_gene: -
len: 11
v_gene: TRBV20-1
abundance: -
j_gene: TRBJ1-1
CDR3aa: CSALRVTEAFF
CDR3nt: TGCAGTGCACTCAGGGTCACTGAAGCTTTCTTT

d_gene: TRBD1
len: 16
v_gene: TRBV15
abundance: few
j_gene: TRBJ2-7
CDR3aa: CATSRERGTGIWEQYF
CDR3nt: TGTGCCACCAGCAGAGAAAGGGGGACAGGGATTTGGGAGCAGTACTTC

d_gene: -
len: 13
v_gene: TRBV6-5
abundance: many
j_gene: TRBJ2-7
CDR3aa: CASSYLGGNEQYF
CDR3nt: TGTGCCAGCAGTTACTTAGGGGGTAACGAGCAGTACTTC

d_gene: -
len: 13
v_gene: TRBV7-8
abundance: -
j_gene: TRBJ2-3
CDR3aa: CASSSKAADTQYF
CDR3nt: TGTGCCAGCAGCAGCAAAGCTGCAGATACGCAGTATTTT

d_gene: -
len: 16
v_gene: TRBV5-1
abundance: -
j_gene: TRBJ1-1
CDR3aa: CASSLYGTATNLEAFF
CDR3nt: TGCGCCAGCAGCTTGTACGGGACGGCTACGAACCTTGAAGCTTTCTTT

d_gene: -
len: 18
v_gene: TRBV25-1
abundance: -
j_gene: TRBJ1-2
CDR3aa: CASSELNKASGWMNGYTF
CDR3nt: TGTGCCAGCAGTGAATTAAATAAGGCGTCAGGGTGGATGAACGGCTACACCTTC

d_gene: -
len: 13
v_gene: TRBV28
abundance: -
j_gene: TRBJ2-5
CDR3aa: CASRPGFQETQYF
CDR3nt: TGTGCCAGCAGGCCGGGGTTCCAAGAGACCCAGTACTTC

d_gene: -
len: 17
v_gene: TRBV5-1
abundance: -
j_gene: TRBJ2-3
CDR3aa: CASSPRGPLERTDTQYF
CDR3nt: TGCGCCAGCAGCCCTAGGGGTCCTCTAGAACGCACAGATACGCAGTATTTT

d_gene: -
len: 13
v_gene: TRBV20-1
abundance: few
j_gene: TRBJ1-1
CDR3aa: CSARAGSDTEAFF
CDR3nt: TGCAGTGCTAGGGCAGGGTCGGACACTGAAGCTTTCTTT

d_gene: -
len: 17
v_gene: TRBV7-8
abundance: few
j_gene: TRBJ2-3
CDR3aa: CASSTIEGGDSTDTQYF
CDR3nt: TGTGCCAGCAGCACAATAGAAGGGGGGGACAGCACAGATACGCAGTATTTT

d_gene: -
len: 15
v_gene: TRBV7-2
abundance: -
j_gene: TRBJ2-5
CDR3aa: CASSLGASHQETQYF
CDR3nt: TGTGCCAGCAGCTTAGGAGCCTCCCATCAGGAGACCCAGTACTTC

d_gene: -
len: 13
v_gene: TRBV20-1
abundance: -
j_gene: TRBJ2-1
CDR3aa: CSARDLGHNEQFF
CDR3nt: TGCAGTGCTAGAGATCTGGGGCACAATGAGCAGTTCTTC

d_gene: TRBD1
len: 15
v_gene: TRBV27
abundance: few
j_gene: TRBJ2-2
CDR3aa: CASSFQGARPGELFF
CDR3nt: TGTGCCAGCAGTTTCCAGGGGGCGCGGCCCGGGGAGCTGTTTTTT

d_gene: -
len: 16
v_gene: TRBV2
abundance: -
j_gene: TRBJ1-1
CDR3aa: CASGVGQVKLWTEAFF
CDR3nt: TGTGCCAGCGGGGTCGGTCAGGTCAAATTGTGGACTGAAGCTTTCTTT

d_gene: -
len: 15
v_gene: TRBV27
abundance: -
j_gene: TRBJ2-3
CDR3aa: CASSSPQGFTDTQYF
CDR3nt: TGTGCCAGCAGTTCCCCACAGGGCTTCACAGATACGCAGTATTTT

d_gene: -
len: 13
v_gene: TRBV6-5
abundance: -
j_gene: TRBJ2-1
CDR3aa: CASSYARSNEQFF
CDR3nt: TGTGCCAGCAGTTACGCCAGGAGCAATGAGCAGTTCTTC

d_gene: TRBD2
len: 17
v_gene: TRBV20-1
abundance: -
j_gene: TRBJ2-3
CDR3aa: CSTYSGRLHLRGDTQYF
CDR3nt: TGCAGTACCTATAGCGGGAGACTCCATCTCCGGGGAGATACGCAGTATTTT

d_gene: -
len: 13
v_gene: TRBV4-1
abundance: few
j_gene: TRBJ2-3
CDR3aa: CASSQDRYDTQYF
CDR3nt: TGCGCCAGCAGCCAAGATCGCTACGATACGCAGTATTTT

d_gene: TRBD2
len: 16
v_gene: TRBV4-2
abundance: -
j_gene: TRBJ2-1
CDR3aa: CASSQEAAGGKDEQFF
CDR3nt: TGTGCCAGCAGCCAAGAAGCGGCGGGAGGGAAGGATGAGCAGTTCTTC

d_gene: -
len: 12
v_gene: TRBV12-3/TRBV12-4
abundance: -
j_gene: TRBJ1-1
CDR3aa: CASSLSYSEAFF
CDR3nt: TGTGCCAGCAGCCTTTCCTACAGTGAAGCTTTCTTT

d_gene: TRBD1
len: 14
v_gene: TRBV7-2
abundance: -
j_gene: TRBJ2-7
CDR3aa: CASSLWVTGNEQYF
CDR3nt: TGTGCCAGCAGCTTATGGGTGACAGGGAACGAGCAGTACTTC

d_gene: TRBD2
len: 15
v_gene: TRBV12-3/TRBV12-4
abundance: -
j_gene: TRBJ2-1
CDR3aa: CASSTPTSGSGEQFF
CDR3nt: TGTGCCAGCAGTACACCGACTAGCGGGAGCGGTGAGCAGTTCTTC

d_gene: -
len: 13
v_gene: TRBV12-3/TRBV12-4
abundance: -
j_gene: TRBJ2-1
CDR3aa: CASSPRGWNEQFF
CDR3nt: TGTGCCAGCAGTCCGCGGGGCTGGAATGAGCAGTTCTTC

d_gene: -
len: 13
v_gene: TRBV9
abundance: many
j_gene: TRBJ1-2
CDR3aa: CASSDSFNYGYTF
CDR3nt: TGTGCCAGCAGTGATAGTTTTAACTATGGCTACACCTTC

d_gene: TRBD1
len: 16
v_gene: TRBV15
abundance: -
j_gene: TRBJ2-7
CDR3aa: CATSRSWDRNSYEQYF
CDR3nt: TGTGCCACCAGCAGAAGCTGGGACAGAAACTCCTACGAGCAGTACTTC

d_gene: -
len: 14
v_gene: TRBV5-1
abundance: few
j_gene: TRBJ2-4
CDR3aa: CASSQGGDIDIQYF
CDR3nt: TGCGCCAGCAGCCAGGGCGGTGACATCGACATTCAGTACTTC

d_gene: -
len: 14
v_gene: TRBV20-1
abundance: few
j_gene: TRBJ2-1
CDR3aa: CSARHTGDGGEQFF
CDR3nt: TGCAGTGCTAGACACACAGGGGACGGGGGGGAGCAGTTCTTC

d_gene: -
len: 14
v_gene: TRBV29-1
abundance: -
j_gene: TRBJ2-7
CDR3aa: CSVESSQESYEQYF
CDR3nt: TGCAGCGTTGAAAGTTCCCAGGAATCCTACGAGCAGTACTTC

d_gene: TRBD2
len: 17
v_gene: TRBV6-1
abundance: -
j_gene: TRBJ2-1
CDR3aa: CASSQSGVASGINEQFF
CDR3nt: TGTGCCAGCAGCCAAAGCGGGGTCGCTAGCGGGATTAATGAGCAGTTCTTC

d_gene: -
len: 15
v_gene: TRBV12-3/TRBV12-4
abundance: many
j_gene: TRBJ2-2
CDR3aa: CASSFVPANTGELFF
CDR3nt: TGTGCCAGCAGTTTTGTTCCAGCGAACACCGGGGAGCTGTTTTTT

d_gene: -
len: 13
v_gene: TRBV4-1
abundance: many
j_gene: TRBJ1-1
CDR3aa: CASTDLRNTEAFF
CDR3nt: TGCGCCAGCACCGACTTAAGAAACACTGAAGCTTTCTTT

d_gene: -
len: 13
v_gene: TRBV6-2/TRBV6-3
abundance: few
j_gene: TRBJ2-7
CDR3aa: CASSYSRDYEQYF
CDR3nt: TGTGCCAGCAGTTACTCCAGAGACTACGAGCAGTACTTC

d_gene: TRBD1
len: 14
v_gene: TRBV29-1
abundance: many
j_gene: TRBJ1-2
CDR3aa: CSVEDKTGVNGYTF
CDR3nt: TGCAGCGTTGAAGACAAGACAGGGGTTAATGGCTACACCTTC

d_gene: TRBD1
len: 14
v_gene: TRBV5-1
abundance: -
j_gene: TRBJ2-7
CDR3aa: CASSLAGTGYEQYF
CDR3nt: TGCGCCAGCAGCTTGGCCGGGACAGGCTACGAGCAGTACTTC

d_gene: -
len: 9
v_gene: TRBV2
abundance: -
j_gene: TRBJ2-5
CDR3aa: CAAGETQYF
CDR3nt: TGTGCAGCAGGGGAGACCCAGTACTTC

d_gene: -
len: 12
v_gene: TRBV12-3/TRBV12-4
abundance: few
j_gene: TRBJ2-1
CDR3aa: CASSYQTNEQFF
CDR3nt: TGTGCCAGCAGTTATCAGACTAATGAGCAGTTCTTC

d_gene: TRBD1
len: 16
v_gene: TRBV5-1
abundance: many
j_gene: TRBJ1-5
CDR3aa: CASSLAEQGAGQPQHF
CDR3nt: TGCGCCAGCAGCTTGGCAGAACAGGGGGCTGGTCAGCCCCAGCATTTT

d_gene: -
len: 15
v_gene: TRBV25-1
abundance: -
j_gene: TRBJ2-1
CDR3aa: CASSELVAENNEQFF
CDR3nt: TGTGCCAGCAGTGAATTGGTAGCGGAAAACAATGAGCAGTTTTTC

d_gene: -
len: 15
v_gene: TRBV20-1
abundance: many
j_gene: TRBJ2-7
CDR3aa: CSARFLETVYYEQYF
CDR3nt: TGCAGTGCCCGATTTCTCGAGACAGTTTACTACGAGCAGTACTTC

d_gene: -
len: 15
v_gene: TRBV3-1
abundance: few
j_gene: TRBJ2-1
CDR3aa: CASSLESGQYNEQFF
CDR3nt: TGTGCCAGCAGCCTAGAGTCGGGCCAATACAATGAGCAGTTCTTC

d_gene: -
len: 14
v_gene: TRBV7-8
abundance: few
j_gene: TRBJ2-5
CDR3aa: CASRLGHLQETQYF
CDR3nt: TGTGCCAGCAGGTTGGGACACCTCCAAGAGACCCAGTACTTC

d_gene: -
len: 15
v_gene: TRBV4-1
abundance: -
j_gene: TRBJ2-7
CDR3aa: CASSPRGGSSYEQYF
CDR3nt: TGCGCCAGCAGCCCGAGGGGCGGATCCTCCTACGAGCAGTACTTC

d_gene: TRBD2
len: 16
v_gene: TRBV5-1
abundance: few
j_gene: TRBJ2-7
CDR3aa: CASSTVAGSITYEQYF
CDR3nt: TGCGCCAGCAGCACGGTAGCGGGTAGTATTACTTACGAGCAGTACTTC

d_gene: -
len: 13
v_gene: TRBV30
abundance: few
j_gene: TRBJ2-1
CDR3aa: CAWNPGPVPEQFF
CDR3nt: TGTGCCTGGAATCCCGGACCGGTCCCCGAGCAGTTCTTC

d_gene: TRBD2
len: 14
v_gene: TRBV27
abundance: -
j_gene: TRBJ2-1
CDR3aa: CASSLLGRARLLHF
CDR3nt: TGTGCCAGCAGTTTACTGGGGAGGGCCCGTCTCTTACATTTC

d_gene: -
len: 14
v_gene: TRBV10-3
abundance: -
j_gene: TRBJ1-5
CDR3aa: CAISGGGDYQPQHF
CDR3nt: TGTGCCATCAGTGGGGGGGGAGACTATCAGCCCCAGCATTTT

d_gene: -
len: 13
v_gene: TRBV27
abundance: -
j_gene: TRBJ2-5
CDR3aa: CASSDFLSESQYF
CDR3nt: TGTGCCAGCAGTGATTTCCTATCGGAGTCCCAGTACTTC

d_gene: -
len: 19
v_gene: TRBV28
abundance: few
j_gene: TRBJ2-1
CDR3aa: CASSFRPGVVWVGNNEQFF
CDR3nt: TGTGCCAGCAGTTTTAGGCCAGGGGTGGTTTGGGTGGGCAACAATGAGCAGTTCTTC

d_gene: TRBD2
len: 16
v_gene: TRBV6-1
abundance: few
j_gene: TRBJ2-5
CDR3aa: CASSGPGLAGLETQYF
CDR3nt: TGTGCCAGCAGTGGGCCGGGACTAGCGGGGTTAGAGACCCAGTACTTC

d_gene: -
len: 14
v_gene: TRBV29-1
abundance: -
j_gene: TRBJ2-1
CDR3aa: CSVDGRGELNEQFF
CDR3nt: TGCAGCGTTGATGGCAGGGGTGAATTAAATGAGCAGTTCTTC

d_gene: -
len: 14
v_gene: TRBV25-1
abundance: -
j_gene: TRBJ2-1
CDR3aa: CASSRMGGGNEQFF
CDR3nt: TGTGCCAGCAGTCGAATGGGTGGGGGCAATGAGCAGTTCTTC

d_gene: -
len: 13
v_gene: TRBV10-3
abundance: -
j_gene: TRBJ2-2
CDR3aa: CAIKNRVTGELFF
CDR3nt: TGTGCCATCAAAAACAGGGTTACCGGGGAGCTGTTTTTT

d_gene: -
len: 14
v_gene: TRBV20-1
abundance: once
j_gene: TRBJ2-7
CDR3aa: CSVQGQVNVYEQYF
CDR3nt: TGCAGTGTTCAAGGGCAGGTTAACGTCTACGAGCAGTACTTC

d_gene: -
len: 16
v_gene: TRBV27
abundance: -
j_gene: TRBJ2-1
CDR3aa: CASSFGSTRGPNEQFF
CDR3nt: TGTGCCAGCAGTTTCGGTAGCACTAGAGGCCCCAATGAGCAGTTCTTC

d_gene: -
len: 14
v_gene: TRBV11-2
abundance: -
j_gene: TRBJ2-1
CDR3aa: CASRAGSPYNEQFF
CDR3nt: TGTGCCAGCAGAGCAGGGTCCCCCTACAATGAGCAGTTCTTC

d_gene: TRBD1
len: 16
v_gene: TRBV10-3
abundance: few
j_gene: TRBJ2-3
CDR3aa: CAISGSRDRVTDTQYF
CDR3nt: TGTGCCATCAGTGGAAGCCGGGACAGGGTGACAGATACGCAGTATTTT